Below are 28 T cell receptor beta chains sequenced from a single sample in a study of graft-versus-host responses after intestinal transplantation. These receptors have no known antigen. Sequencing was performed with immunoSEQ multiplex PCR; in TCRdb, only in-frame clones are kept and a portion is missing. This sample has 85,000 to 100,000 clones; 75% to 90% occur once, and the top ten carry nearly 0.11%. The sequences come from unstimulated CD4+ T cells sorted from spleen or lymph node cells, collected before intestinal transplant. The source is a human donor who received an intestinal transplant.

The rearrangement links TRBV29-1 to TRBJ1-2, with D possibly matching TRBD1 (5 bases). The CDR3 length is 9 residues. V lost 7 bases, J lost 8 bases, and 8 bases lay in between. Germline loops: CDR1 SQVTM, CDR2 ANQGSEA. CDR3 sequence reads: CSAGGGYTF. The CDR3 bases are TGCAGCGCGGGGGGGGGCTACACCTTC.

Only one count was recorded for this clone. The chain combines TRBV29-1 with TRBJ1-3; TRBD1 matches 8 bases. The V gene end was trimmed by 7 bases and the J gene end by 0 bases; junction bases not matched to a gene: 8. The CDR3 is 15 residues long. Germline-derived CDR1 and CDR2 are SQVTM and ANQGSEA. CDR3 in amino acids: CSAQGARDSGNTIYF. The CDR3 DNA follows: TGCAGCGCCCAGGGGGCGCGGGACTCTGGAAACACCATATATTTT.

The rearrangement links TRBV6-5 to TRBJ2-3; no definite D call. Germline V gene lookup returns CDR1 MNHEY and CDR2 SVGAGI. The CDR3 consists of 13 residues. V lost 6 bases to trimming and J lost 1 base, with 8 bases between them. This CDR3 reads CASRYTGTDTQYF. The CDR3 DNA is TGTGCCAGCAGGTATACAGGCACAGATACGCAGTATTTT.

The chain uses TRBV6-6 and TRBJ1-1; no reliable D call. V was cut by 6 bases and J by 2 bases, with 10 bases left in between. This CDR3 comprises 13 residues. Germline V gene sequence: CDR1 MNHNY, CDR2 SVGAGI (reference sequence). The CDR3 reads CASSLGVNTEAFF. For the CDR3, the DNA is TGTGCCAGCAGCCTGGGAGTTAACACTGAAGCTTTCTTT.

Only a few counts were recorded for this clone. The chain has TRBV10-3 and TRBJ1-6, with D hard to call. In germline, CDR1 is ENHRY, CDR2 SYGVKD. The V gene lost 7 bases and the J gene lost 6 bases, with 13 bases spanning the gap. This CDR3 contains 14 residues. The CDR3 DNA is TGTGCCATCAATCCAGGAGGGATTAATTCACCCCTCCACTTT. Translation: CAINPGGINSPLHF.

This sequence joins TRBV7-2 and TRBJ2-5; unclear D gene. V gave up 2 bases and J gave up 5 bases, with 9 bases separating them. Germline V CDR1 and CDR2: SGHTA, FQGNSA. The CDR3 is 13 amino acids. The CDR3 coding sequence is TGTGCCAGCAGCTTACGCCCCAGGGAGACCCAGTACTTC. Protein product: CASSLRPRETQYF.

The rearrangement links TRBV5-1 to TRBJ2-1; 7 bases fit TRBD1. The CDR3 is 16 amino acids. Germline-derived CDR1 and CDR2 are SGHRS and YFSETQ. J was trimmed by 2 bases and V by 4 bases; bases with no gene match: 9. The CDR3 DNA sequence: TGCGCCAGCAGCCCGGACCCGGGACAGACCTACAATGAGCAGTTCTTC. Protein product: CASSPDPGQTYNEQFF.

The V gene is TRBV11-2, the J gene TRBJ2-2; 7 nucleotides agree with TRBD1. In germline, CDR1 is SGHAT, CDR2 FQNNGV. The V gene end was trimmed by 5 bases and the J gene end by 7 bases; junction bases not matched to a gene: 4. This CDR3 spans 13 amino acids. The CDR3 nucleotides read TGTGCCAGCAGCATCGGACAGGTCGGGGAGCTGTTTTTT. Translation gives CASSIGQVGELFF.

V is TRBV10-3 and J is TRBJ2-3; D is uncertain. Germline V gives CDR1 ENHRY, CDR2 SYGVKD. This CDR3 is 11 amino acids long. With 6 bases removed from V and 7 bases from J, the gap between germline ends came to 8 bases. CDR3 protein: CAIRFAHTQYF. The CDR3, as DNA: TGTGCCATCAGGTTCGCGCATACGCAGTATTTT.

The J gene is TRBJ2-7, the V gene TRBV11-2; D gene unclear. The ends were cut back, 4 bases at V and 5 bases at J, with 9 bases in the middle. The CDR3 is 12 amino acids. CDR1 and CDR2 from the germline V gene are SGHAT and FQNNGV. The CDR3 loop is CASSWNRDEQYF. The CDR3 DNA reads TGTGCCAGCAGCTGGAACCGGGACGAGCAGTACTTC.

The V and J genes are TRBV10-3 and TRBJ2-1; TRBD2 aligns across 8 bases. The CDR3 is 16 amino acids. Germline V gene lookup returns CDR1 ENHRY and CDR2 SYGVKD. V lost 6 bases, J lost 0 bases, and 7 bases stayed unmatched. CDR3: CAIRSGGSDSYNEQFF. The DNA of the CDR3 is TGTGCCATCAGGAGCGGGGGCTCCGACTCCTACAATGAGCAGTTCTTC.

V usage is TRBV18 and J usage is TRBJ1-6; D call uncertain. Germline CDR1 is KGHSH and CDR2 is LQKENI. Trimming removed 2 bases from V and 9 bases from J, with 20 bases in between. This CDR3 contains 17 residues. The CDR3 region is CASSPSGKGTLSSPLHF. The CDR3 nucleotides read TGTGCCAGCTCACCATCGGGAAAGGGCACCCTTAGTTCACCCCTCCACTTT.

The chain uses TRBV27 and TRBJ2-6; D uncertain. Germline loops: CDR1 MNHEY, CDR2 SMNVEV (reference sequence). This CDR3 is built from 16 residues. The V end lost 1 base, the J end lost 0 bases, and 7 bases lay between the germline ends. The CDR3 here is CASSLWALSGANVLTF. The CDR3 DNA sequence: TGTGCCAGCAGTTTATGGGCCCTCTCTGGGGCCAACGTCCTGACTTTC.

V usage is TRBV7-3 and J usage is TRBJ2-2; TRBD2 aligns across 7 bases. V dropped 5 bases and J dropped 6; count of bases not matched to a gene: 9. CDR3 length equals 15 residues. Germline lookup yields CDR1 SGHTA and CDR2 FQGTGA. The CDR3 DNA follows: TGTGCCAGCAGCCGGACTAGTCTGGGGTCCGGGGAGCTGTTTTTT. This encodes CASSRTSLGSGELFF. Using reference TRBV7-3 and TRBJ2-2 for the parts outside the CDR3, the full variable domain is GAGVSQTPSNKVTEKGKYVELRCDPISGHTALYWYRQSLGQGPEFLIYFQGTGAADDSGLPNDRFFAVRPEGSVSTLKIQRTERGDSAVYLCASSRTSLGSGELFFGEGSRLTVL.

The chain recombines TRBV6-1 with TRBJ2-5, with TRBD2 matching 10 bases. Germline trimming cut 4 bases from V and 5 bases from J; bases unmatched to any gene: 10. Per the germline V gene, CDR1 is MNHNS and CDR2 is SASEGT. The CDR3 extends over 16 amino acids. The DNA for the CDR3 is TGTGCCAGCAGTGCGACCGGGACTAGCGCCAGGGAGACCCAGTACTTC. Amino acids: CASSATGTSARETQYF.

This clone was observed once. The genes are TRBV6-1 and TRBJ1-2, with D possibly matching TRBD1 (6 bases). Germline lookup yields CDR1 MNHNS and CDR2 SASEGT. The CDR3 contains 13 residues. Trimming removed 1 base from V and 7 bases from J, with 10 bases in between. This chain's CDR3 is CASSEEGVRGYTF. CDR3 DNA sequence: TGTGCCAGCAGTGAAGAGGGGGTTCGTGGCTACACCTTC.

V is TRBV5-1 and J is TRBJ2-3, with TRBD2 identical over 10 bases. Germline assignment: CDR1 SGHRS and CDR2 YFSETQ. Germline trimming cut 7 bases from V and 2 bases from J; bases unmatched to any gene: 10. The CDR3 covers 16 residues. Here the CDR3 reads CASSPTTSGNTDTQYF. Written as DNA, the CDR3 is TGCGCCAGCTCCCCGACAACTAGCGGGAACACAGATACGCAGTATTTT.

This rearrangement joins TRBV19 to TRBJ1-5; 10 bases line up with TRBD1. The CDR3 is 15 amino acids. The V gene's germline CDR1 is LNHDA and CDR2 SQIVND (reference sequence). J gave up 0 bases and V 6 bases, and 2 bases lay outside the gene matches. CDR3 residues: CASRDRGNSNQPQHF. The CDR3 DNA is TGTGCCAGTAGGGACAGGGGGAATAGCAATCAGCCCCAGCATTTT.

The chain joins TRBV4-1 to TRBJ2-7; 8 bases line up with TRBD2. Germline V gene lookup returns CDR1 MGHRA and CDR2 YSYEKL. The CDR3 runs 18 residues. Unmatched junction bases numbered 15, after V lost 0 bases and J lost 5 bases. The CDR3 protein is CASSQEPPGAGGGNEQYF. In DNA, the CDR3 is TGCGCCAGCAGCCAAGAACCCCCAGGGGCCGGGGGGGGTAACGAGCAGTACTTC.

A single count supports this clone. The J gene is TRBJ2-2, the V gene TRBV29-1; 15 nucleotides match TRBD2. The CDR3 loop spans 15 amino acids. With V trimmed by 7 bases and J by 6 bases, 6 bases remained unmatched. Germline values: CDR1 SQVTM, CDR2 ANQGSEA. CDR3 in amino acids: CSGGLAGGLSGELFF. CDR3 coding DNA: TGCAGCGGCGGACTAGCGGGGGGGCTGTCCGGGGAGCTGTTTTTT.

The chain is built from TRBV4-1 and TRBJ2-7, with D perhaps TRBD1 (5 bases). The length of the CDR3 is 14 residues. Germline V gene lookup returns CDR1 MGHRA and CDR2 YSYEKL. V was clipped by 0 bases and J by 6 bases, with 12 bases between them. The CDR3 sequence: CASSQDRLGREQYF. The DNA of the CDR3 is TGCGCCAGCAGCCAAGATCGACTGGGGCGCGAGCAGTACTTC.

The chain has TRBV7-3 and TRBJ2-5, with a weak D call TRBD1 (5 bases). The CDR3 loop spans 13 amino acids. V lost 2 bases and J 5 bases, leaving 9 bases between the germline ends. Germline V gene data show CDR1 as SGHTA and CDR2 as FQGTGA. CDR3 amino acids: CASSLGHGETQYF. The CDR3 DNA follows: TGTGCCAGCAGCTTAGGACACGGGGAGACCCAGTACTTC.

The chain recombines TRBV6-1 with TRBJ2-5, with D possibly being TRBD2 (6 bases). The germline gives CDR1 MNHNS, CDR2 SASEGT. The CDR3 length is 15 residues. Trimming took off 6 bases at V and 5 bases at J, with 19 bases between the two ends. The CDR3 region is CASSGKGRGWETQYF. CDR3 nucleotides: TGTGCCAGCAGCGGGAAGGGCCGGGGGTGGGAGACCCAGTACTTC.

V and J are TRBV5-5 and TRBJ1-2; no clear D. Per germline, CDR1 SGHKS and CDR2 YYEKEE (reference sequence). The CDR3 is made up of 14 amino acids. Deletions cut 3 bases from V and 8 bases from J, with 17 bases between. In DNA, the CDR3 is TGTGCCAGCAGCTCCAAAACACCCCTCCAGGGCTACACCTTC. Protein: CASSSKTPLQGYTF.

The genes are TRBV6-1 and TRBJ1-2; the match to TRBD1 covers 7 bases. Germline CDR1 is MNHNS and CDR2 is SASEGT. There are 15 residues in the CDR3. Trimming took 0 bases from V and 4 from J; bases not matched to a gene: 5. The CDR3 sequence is CASSEAGTATYGYTF. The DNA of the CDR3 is TGTGCCAGCAGTGAAGCCGGGACAGCCACCTATGGCTACACCTTC.

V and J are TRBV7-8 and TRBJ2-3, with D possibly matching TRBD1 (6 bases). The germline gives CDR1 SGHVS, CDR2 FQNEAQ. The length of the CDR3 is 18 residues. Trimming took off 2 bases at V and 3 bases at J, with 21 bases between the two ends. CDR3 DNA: TGTGCCAGCAGCTTATGGGTATACCTCAGGGGAGAAACAGATACGCAGTATTTT. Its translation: CASSLWVYLRGETDTQYF.

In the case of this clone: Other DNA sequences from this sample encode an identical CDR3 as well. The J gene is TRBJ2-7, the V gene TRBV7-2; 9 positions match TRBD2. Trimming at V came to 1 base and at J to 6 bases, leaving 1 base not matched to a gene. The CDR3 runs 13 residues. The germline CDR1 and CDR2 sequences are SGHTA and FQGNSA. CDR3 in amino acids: CASSLGGGGEQYF. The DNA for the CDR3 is TGTGCCAGCAGCTTAGGCGGGGGGGGCGAGCAGTACTTC. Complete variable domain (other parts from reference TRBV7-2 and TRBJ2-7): GAGVSQSPSNKVTEKGKDVELRCDPISGHTALYWYRQSLGQGLEFLIYFQGNSAPDKSGLPSDRFSAERTGGSVSTLTIQRTQQEDSAVYLCASSLGGGGEQYFGPGTRLTVT.

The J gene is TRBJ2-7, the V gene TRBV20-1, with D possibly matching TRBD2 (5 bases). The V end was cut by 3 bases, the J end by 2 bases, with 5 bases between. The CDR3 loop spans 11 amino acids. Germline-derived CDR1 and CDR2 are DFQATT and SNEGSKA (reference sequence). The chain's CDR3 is CSARTTYEQYF. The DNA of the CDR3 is TGCAGTGCTAGGACTACCTACGAGCAGTACTTC.